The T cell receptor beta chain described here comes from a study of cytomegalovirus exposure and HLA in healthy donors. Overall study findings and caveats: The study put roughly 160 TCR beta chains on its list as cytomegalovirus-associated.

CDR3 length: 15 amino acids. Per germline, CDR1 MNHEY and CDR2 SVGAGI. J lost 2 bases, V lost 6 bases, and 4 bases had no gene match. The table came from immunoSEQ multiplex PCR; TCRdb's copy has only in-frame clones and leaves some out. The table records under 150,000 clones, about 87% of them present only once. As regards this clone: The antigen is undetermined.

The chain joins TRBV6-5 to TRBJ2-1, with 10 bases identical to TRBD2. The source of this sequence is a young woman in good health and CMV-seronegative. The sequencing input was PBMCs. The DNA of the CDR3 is TGTGCCAGCAGCCCACTAGCGGGAACCTACAATGAGCAGTTCTTC. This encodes CASSPLAGTYNEQFF.